This T cell receptor (beta chain) was profiled in a study of shared clonotypes between healthy human individuals. Turning to the study itself: Each donor had three CD4 naive, three CD4 memory, two CD8 naive and one CD8 memory plate. Study-wide results and caveats: Lower generation probabilities were found for non-shared clonotypes than for those shared by all four donors. It was anticipated that sequencing depth would influence how many clonotypes donors shared.

Each of the donors was a healthy adult who was HIV-negative and had not had a recent acute infection or vaccination. Libraries were prepared by immunoSEQ multiplex PCR; TCRdb keeps only in-frame clonotypes and omits some of them. The sample records about a million clones, 60% to 85% being singletons. Note on this clone: What it recognizes is unknown. This likely reflects a read error, since a far larger clone is one base away.

The CDR3 spans 13 residues. The V and J ends lost 0 bases and 6 bases respectively, with 5 bases between them. Germline CDR1 and CDR2: LNHDA and SQIVND (reference sequence). This receptor was obtained from a man aged 18 to 30 in good health. Sequencing was performed on memory CD4+ T cells sorted from blood. As to subset: CD45RA-negative fraction. J is TRBJ2-2 and V is TRBV19; TRBD2 is a possible D gene (5 bases). The CDR3 spells CASSIERAGELFF. The CDR3 DNA reads as TGTGCCAGTAGTATAGAGAGGGCCGGGGAGCTGTTTTTT. Supplemented by reference TRBV19 and TRBJ2-2, the full variable domain reads DGGITQSPKYLFRKEGQNVTLSCEQNLNHDAMYWYRQDPGQGLRLIYYSQIVNDFQKGDIAEGYSVSREKKESFPLTVTSAQKNPTAFYLCASSIERAGELFFGEGSRLTVL.